This TCR beta chain was observed in a study of blood T cell repertoires in COVID-19. V lost 5 bases and J 0 bases, leaving 17 bases between the germline ends. Germline-derived CDR1 and CDR2 are SEHNR and FQNEAQ (reference sequence). The CDR3 is made up of 18 amino acids. The Seattle patients, enrolled during active infection, were followed longitudinally. TCRdb's copy holds only in-frame clones and misses some; the assay was immunoSEQ multiplex PCR. The sample holds 150,000 to 200,000 clones; around 85% are singletons and the top ten take 6.5% to 7.5%. This sequence joins TRBV7-9 and TRBJ2-6; tentative D call: TRBD1 (6 bases). Sequencing input: peripheral blood. The sequence was obtained from a man older than 75 with COVID-19, enrolled during active disease. CDR3 sequence (DNA): TGTGCCAGCAGCGCCTCAGGGGCTCCACCCTCTGGGGCCAACGTCCTGACTTTC. Protein sequence: CASSASGAPPSGANVLTF.